This T cell receptor (beta chain) originates from a study of naive and memory T cell subsets. Study-wide results and limits: A few larger clonotypes appeared in naive repertoires, especially CD8, possibly memory cells re-expressing CD45RA. Clonotypes are single alpha or beta chains, not paired receptors. Naive and memory subsets had different power law exponents for TCR abundance.

Four subsets defined by CD45RA and CD27 were sorted after CD3, CD4, CD8 and live/dead staining. The beta constant-region primer was an equimolar mix of two oligonucleotides covering TRBC1 and TRBC2. The ligated cDNA underwent four PCR rounds using SP2 and nested alpha and beta constant-region primers. An oligonucleotide with the SP2 primer and a 12-nucleotide UMI was ligated to the cDNA 3' end. TCRdb independently ran MiXCR on the UMI-ligation and nested PCR reads; one entry per CDR3 protein. The repertoire holds over 110,000 distinct CDR3 sequences, with approximately 20% as singletons. Notes on this clonotype: Its antigen is undetermined.

This clonotype was sampled from a human donor in good health. The specimen was naive CD8+ T cells from blood.

The CDR3 is CASGFQGREGQPQHF. CDR3 bases: TGTGCTAGTGGTTTCCAGGGGAGGGAGGGTCAGCCCCAGCATTTT. The chain carries TRBV12-5 and TRBJ1-5; D perhaps matches TRBD1 (6 bases). Between the trimmed V and J ends, which lost 3 bases and 6 bases, there was a span of 15 bases. There are 15 residues in the CDR3. Germline CDR1 reads LGHNT; CDR2 reads FRNRAP.